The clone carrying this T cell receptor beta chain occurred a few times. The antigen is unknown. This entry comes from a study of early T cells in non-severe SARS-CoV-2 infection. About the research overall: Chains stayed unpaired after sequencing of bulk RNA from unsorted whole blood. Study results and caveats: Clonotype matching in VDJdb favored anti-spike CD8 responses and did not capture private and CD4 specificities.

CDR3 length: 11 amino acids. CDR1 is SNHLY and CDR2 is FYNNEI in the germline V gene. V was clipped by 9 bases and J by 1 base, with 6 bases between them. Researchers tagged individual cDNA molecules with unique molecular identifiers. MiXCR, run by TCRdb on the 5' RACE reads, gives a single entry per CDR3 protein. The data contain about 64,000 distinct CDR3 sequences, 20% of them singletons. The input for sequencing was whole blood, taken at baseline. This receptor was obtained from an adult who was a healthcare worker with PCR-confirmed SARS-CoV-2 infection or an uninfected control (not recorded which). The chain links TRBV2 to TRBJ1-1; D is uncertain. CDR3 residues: CARARNTEAFF. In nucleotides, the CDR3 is TGTGCCAGGGCGAGGAACACTGAAGCTTTCTTT. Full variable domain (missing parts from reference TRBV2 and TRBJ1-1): EPEVTQTPSHQVTQMGQEVILRCVPISNHLYFYWYRQILGQKVEFLVSFYNNEISEKSEIFDDQFSVERPDGSNFTLKIRSTKLEDSAMYFCARARNTEAFFGQGTRLTVV.